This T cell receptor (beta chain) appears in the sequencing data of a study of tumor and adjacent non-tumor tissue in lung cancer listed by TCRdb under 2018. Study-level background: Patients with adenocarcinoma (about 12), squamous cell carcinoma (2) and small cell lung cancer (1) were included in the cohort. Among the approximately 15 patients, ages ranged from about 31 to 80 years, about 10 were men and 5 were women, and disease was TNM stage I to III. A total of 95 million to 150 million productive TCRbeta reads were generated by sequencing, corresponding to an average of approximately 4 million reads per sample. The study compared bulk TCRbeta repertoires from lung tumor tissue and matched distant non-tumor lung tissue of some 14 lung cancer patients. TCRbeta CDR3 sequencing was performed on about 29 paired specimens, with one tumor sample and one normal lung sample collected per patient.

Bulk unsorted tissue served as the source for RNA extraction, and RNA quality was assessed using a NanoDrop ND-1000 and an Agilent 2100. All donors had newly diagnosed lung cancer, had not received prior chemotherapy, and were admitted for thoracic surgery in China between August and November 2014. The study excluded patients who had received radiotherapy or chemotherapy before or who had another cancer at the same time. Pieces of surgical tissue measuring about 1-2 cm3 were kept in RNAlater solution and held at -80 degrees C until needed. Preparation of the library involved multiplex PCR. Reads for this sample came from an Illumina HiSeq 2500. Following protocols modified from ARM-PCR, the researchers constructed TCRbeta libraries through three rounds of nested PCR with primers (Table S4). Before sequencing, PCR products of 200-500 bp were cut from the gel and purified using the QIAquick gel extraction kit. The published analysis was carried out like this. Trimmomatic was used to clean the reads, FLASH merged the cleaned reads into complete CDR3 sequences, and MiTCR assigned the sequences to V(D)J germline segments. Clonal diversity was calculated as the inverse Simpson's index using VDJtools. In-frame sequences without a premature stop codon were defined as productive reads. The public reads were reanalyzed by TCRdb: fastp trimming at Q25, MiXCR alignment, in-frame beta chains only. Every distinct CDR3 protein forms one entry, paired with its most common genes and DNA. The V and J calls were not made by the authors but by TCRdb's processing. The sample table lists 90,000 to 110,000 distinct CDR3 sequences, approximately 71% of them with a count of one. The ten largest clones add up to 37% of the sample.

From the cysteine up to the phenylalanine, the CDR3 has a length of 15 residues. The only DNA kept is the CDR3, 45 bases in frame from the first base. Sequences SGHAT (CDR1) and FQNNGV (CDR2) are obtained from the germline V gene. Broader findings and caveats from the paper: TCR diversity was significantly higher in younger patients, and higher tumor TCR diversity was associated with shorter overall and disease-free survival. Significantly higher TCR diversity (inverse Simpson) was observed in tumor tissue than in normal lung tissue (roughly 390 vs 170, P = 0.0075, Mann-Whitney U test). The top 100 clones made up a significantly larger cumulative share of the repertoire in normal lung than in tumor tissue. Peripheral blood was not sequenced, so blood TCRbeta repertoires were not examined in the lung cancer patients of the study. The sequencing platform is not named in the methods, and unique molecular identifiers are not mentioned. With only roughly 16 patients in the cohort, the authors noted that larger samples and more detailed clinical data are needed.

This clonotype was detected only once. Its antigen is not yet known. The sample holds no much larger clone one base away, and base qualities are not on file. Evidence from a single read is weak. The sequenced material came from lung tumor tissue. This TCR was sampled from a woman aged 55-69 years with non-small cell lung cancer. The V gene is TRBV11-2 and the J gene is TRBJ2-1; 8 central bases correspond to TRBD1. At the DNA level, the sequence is TGTGCAAGTAGCTTAGTGGGACAGGCCATCAATGAGCAGTTCTTC. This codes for CASSLVGQAINEQFF.